The rows below give T cell receptor beta chains drawn from one sample of a study of T-cell reconstitution after alpha-beta-depleted transplantation in children. TCRdb re-analysed the PCR reads in MiXCR, keeping a single row per CDR3 protein. The sample carries 450,000 to 500,000 distinct CDR3 sequences, about 12% recorded once. The sample here was PBMCs from the stem cell graft donor, taken from the stem cell graft. These receptors were obtained from a human donor who donated a stem cell graft to a child with combined immunodeficiency. CDR3s include the opening cysteine and the closing phenylalanine or tryptophan. Fields, in order: clone size, V gene, D gene, J gene, CDR3 protein, CDR3 DNA. D genes are given only for firm matches. Clone sizes are given selectively: once, few, many, or a class where the clone is expanded.

clone size: NA
V gene: TRBV4-3
D gene: NA
J gene: TRBJ2-1
CDR3 protein: CASSQDAAAYNEQFF
CDR3 DNA: TGCGCCAGCAGCCAAGATGCGGCGGCGTACAATGAGCAGTTCTTC

clone size: many
V gene: TRBV14
D gene: NA
J gene: TRBJ2-5
CDR3 protein: CASSQDRGYETQYF
CDR3 DNA: TGTGCCAGCAGCCAAGATCGGGGTTACGAGACCCAGTACTTC

clone size: few
V gene: TRBV7-9
D gene: NA
J gene: TRBJ1-2
CDR3 protein: CASSFGPDGYTF
CDR3 DNA: TGTGCCAGCAGCTTCGGGCCCGATGGCTACACCTTC

clone size: NA
V gene: TRBV19
D gene: NA
J gene: TRBJ2-5
CDR3 protein: CASSGVHQETQYF
CDR3 DNA: TGTGCCAGTTCAGGGGTCCACCAAGAGACCCAGTACTTC

clone size: many
V gene: TRBV12-3/TRBV12-4
D gene: NA
J gene: TRBJ1-2
CDR3 protein: CASMAMSYGYTF
CDR3 DNA: TGTGCCAGCATGGCCATGTCATATGGCTACACCTTC

clone size: many
V gene: TRBV7-9
D gene: NA
J gene: TRBJ2-1
CDR3 protein: CASGLVYNEQFF
CDR3 DNA: TGTGCCAGCGGCTTGGTGTACAATGAGCAGTTCTTC

clone size: NA
V gene: TRBV7-8
D gene: TRBD2
J gene: TRBJ2-7
CDR3 protein: CASSIGLAGLLHEQYF
CDR3 DNA: TGTGCCAGCAGCATCGGACTAGCGGGACTTCTCCACGAGCAGTACTTC

clone size: NA
V gene: TRBV5-1
D gene: NA
J gene: TRBJ2-7
CDR3 protein: CASSLGTSAYEQYF
CDR3 DNA: TGCGCCAGCAGCCTAGGGACATCCGCCTACGAGCAGTACTTC

clone size: NA
V gene: TRBV12-3/TRBV12-4
D gene: TRBD2
J gene: TRBJ2-7
CDR3 protein: CASTPRRGTTRDEQYF
CDR3 DNA: TGTGCCAGCACCCCTAGGCGCGGGACTACCAGGGACGAGCAGTACTTC

clone size: NA
V gene: TRBV21-1
D gene: NA
J gene: TRBJ2-7
CDR3 protein: CATARGCSGSLDEQYF
CDR3 DNA: TGTGCCACAGCGAGGGGGTGTAGCGGGAGTCTCGACGAGCAGTACTTC

clone size: NA
V gene: TRBV7-2
D gene: NA
J gene: TRBJ2-7
CDR3 protein: CASSLRGNGGSYEQYF
CDR3 DNA: TGTGCCAGCAGCTTAAGGGGAAACGGGGGATCCTACGAGCAGTACTTC